This T cell receptor (beta chain) is drawn from a study of beta chain features in type 1 diabetes. Across the whole study: There were 90 million to 110 million sorted cells examined across all samples.

General study points: The study found moderately but significantly shorter TCRB CDR3s in all four CD4+ subsets of Type 1 diabetes patients.

The authors sorted CD4+ naive, central memory, regulatory and stem cell-like memory cells via CD45RO/CCR7/CD25/CD127/CD95/CD27. Sorted populations were all over 98% pure. The isolated RNA, all of it, was reverse transcribed, so expressed TCRB transcripts were what got sequenced. Sequencing used immunoSEQ multiplex PCR; TCRdb keeps in-frame clones, though not all of them. The sample has 100,000 to 150,000 clones, 9% seen once. As regards this clone: Its antigen is undetermined.

V gave up 3 bases and J gave up 0 bases, with 8 bases separating them. This CDR3 spans 15 amino acids. Germline CDR1 reads KGHSH; CDR2 reads LQKENI. The rearrangement links TRBV18 to TRBJ1-4; D is perhaps TRBD1 (5 bases). The receptor was derived from a man under 40 with type 1 diabetes. Sample: central memory CD4+ T cells from blood. The CDR3 region has the DNA TGTGCCAGCTCACCCTCCAGGGCAACTAATGAAAAACTGTTTTTT. Protein product: CASSPSRATNEKLFF.